This is a list of T cell receptor beta chains from one sample in a study of T cells in Graves' hyperthyroidism and ophthalmopathy. TCRdb itself ran the multiplex PCR reads through MiXCR, one entry per CDR3 protein. The data hold about 600,000 distinct CDR3 sequences, with 15% to 20% observed a single time. Sequencing was done on a sample of blood. These receptors came from a woman between 35 and 50 years old with Graves' ophthalmopathy. The CDR3 runs from the conserved cysteine through the conserved F or W. The order of the fields is J gene, V gene, D gene, clone size, CDR3 DNA, CDR3 protein. D genes are given only for firm matches. Some rows mark clone size as missing; the rest say once, few, many or name a class of expanded clone.

TRBJ1-5 TRBV2 . . TGTGCCAGCAGTTACCAGGGGCTACCCAGGCAGCCCCAGCATTTT CASSYQGLPRQPQHF
TRBJ2-1 TRBV12-3/TRBV12-4 TRBD2 many TGTGCCAGCAGCAAAAGGGCTAGCGGGGGGAGGCTTGAGCAGTTCTTC CASSKRASGGRLEQFF
TRBJ2-7 TRBV6-4 . many TGTGCCAGCAGTGACTCAAAGACAGCGAGCTCCTACGAGCAGTACTTC CASSDSKTASSYEQYF
TRBJ2-6 TRBV12-3/TRBV12-4 TRBD1 few TGTGCCAGCAGTTTTGGGACAGGGCTGTCTGGGGCCAACGTCCTGACTTTC CASSFGTGLSGANVLTF
TRBJ1-5 TRBV10-2 . . TGCGCCAGCAGTGAGTCGGGGGGTAGGAATCAGCCCCAGCATTTT CASSESGGRNQPQHF
TRBJ1-5 TRBV20-1 TRBD1 few TGCAGTGCTAGAAACGGACAGGGGAGGAATCAGCCCCAGCATTTT CSARNGQGRNQPQHF
TRBJ2-6 TRBV27 . . TGTGCCAGCAGTTTAGGGGGCGAAGGGGCCAACGTCCTGACTTTC CASSLGGEGANVLTF
TRBJ2-3 TRBV30 TRBD2 . TGTGCCTGGAGCAAGGGACTAGCAGGAGATACGCAGTATTTT CAWSKGLAGDTQYF
TRBJ2-1 TRBV3-1 TRBD2 many TGTGCCAGCAGCCAAGATCCGGGGGGTGAGCAGTTCTTC CASSQDPGGEQFF
TRBJ2-7 TRBV6-1 . many TGTGCCAGCAGTCCAGAGTGGATGGGGGGGCAGGTGCAGAAAGGGCAGTACTTC CASSPEWMGGQVQKGQYF
TRBJ2-1 TRBV9 . few TGTGCCAGCAGCCCAAGCTGGGGTAGGGATGAGCAGTTCTTC CASSPSWGRDEQFF
TRBJ2-3 TRBV20-1 . many TGCAGTGCTAGAGATTCCAGGGGACGCACAGATACGCAGTATTTT CSARDSRGRTDTQYF
TRBJ2-1 TRBV4-1 TRBD2 few TGCGCCAGCAGCCAATTCGGGGGGGCCAGGCATGAGCAGTTCTTC CASSQFGGARHEQFF
TRBJ2-7 TRBV20-1 TRBD2 many TGCAGCCTAGCGGGAGATTCGTACGAGCAGTACTTC CSLAGDSYEQYF
TRBJ2-5 TRBV11-2 TRBD1 many TGTGCCAGCAGCTCTATGGACAGGGTGTTTGTTGAGACCCAGTACTTC CASSSMDRVFVETQYF
TRBJ2-1 TRBV7-8 TRBD2 many TGTGCCAGCACGGCTGCGGGGGGAGGGCCCTATGAGCAGTTCTTC CASTAAGGGPYEQFF
TRBJ2-2 TRBV7-3 TRBD2 . TGTGCCAGCAGCGTACGACTATCCTTACTAGCGGGGGGGCCCGCCGGGGAGCTGTTTTTT CASSVRLSLLAGGPAGELFF
TRBJ1-2 TRBV5-1 . many TGCGCCAGCAGTTCGGTAGGCATGGACCGAGGCTCCGGCTACACCTTC CASSSVGMDRGSGYTF
TRBJ2-2 TRBV20-1 . many TGCAGTGCTAGAGATCTTCGACAGGATGTATGGACCGGGGAGCTGTTTTTT CSARDLRQDVWTGELFF
TRBJ2-3 TRBV27 TRBD1 few TGTGCCAGCAGTTTATCCCCCGCAGGGGGCATGACAGATACGCAGTATTTT CASSLSPAGGMTDTQYF
TRBJ1-1 TRBV11-1 TRBD1 many TGTGCCAGCAGCTTAAGGACAGGCCCTGAAGCTTTCTTT CASSLRTGPEAFF
TRBJ2-3 TRBV7-2 TRBD2 . TGTGCCAGCAAGTTGGTAGCGGGGGCCCGTGTAGAGGGTACGCAGTATTTT CASKLVAGARVEGTQYF
TRBJ2-5 TRBV7-8 TRBD2 many TGTGCCAGCAGCTTATCCAGCGGGAGTGGGGGGACCCAGTACTTC CASSLSSGSGGTQYF
TRBJ1-6 TRBV2 . many TGTGCCAGCAGCGACGGACAACTGAATAATTCACCCCTCCACTTT CASSDGQLNNSPLHF
TRBJ2-1 TRBV5-1 TRBD2 few TGCGCCAGCAGCCTGGGCGGGAGCGGATTCGACTCCTACAATGAGCAGTTCTTC CASSLGGSGFDSYNEQFF
TRBJ2-3 TRBV19 . . TGTGCCAGTAGTATAAGCCTGGCCGTCAGAGTAGATACGCAGTATTTT CASSISLAVRVDTQYF
TRBJ1-4 TRBV5-1 TRBD1 many TGCGCCAGCAGCTTAGGGGACAGGACCGAAAAACTGTTTTTT CASSLGDRTEKLFF